These T cell receptor beta chains were read from a single sample in a study of PD-1 blockade in classical Hodgkin lymphoma. The table came from immunoSEQ multiplex PCR; TCRdb's copy has only in-frame clones and leaves some out. This sample carries over 85,000 clones, about 92% of them seen once, and the ten largest clones take roughly 2%. This specimen was peripheral blood mononuclear cells (PBMCs), taken before the fourth cycle of nivolumab. The receptor set was obtained from a human donor with classical Hodgkin lymphoma. CDR3s include the opening cysteine and the closing phenylalanine or tryptophan. The order of the fields is clone size, D gene, J gene, V gene, CDR3 protein, CDR3 DNA. The D gene is left open where the match is weak. Clone size is stated in some rows and not others, as once, few, many or a class when expanded.

once	NA	TRBJ1-1	TRBV27	CASSLYTPSGSEAFF	TGTGCCAGCAGTTTATATACCCCGTCAGGGTCTGAAGCTTTCTTT
NA	TRBD1	TRBJ2-7	TRBV23-1	CANSQGVRTPGCEQYF	TGCGCCAACAGTCAGGGGGTACGCACCCCGGGGTGCGAGCAGTACTTC
NA	TRBD2	TRBJ2-2	TRBV4-1	CASSQPLPKTGGNTGELFF	TGCGCCAGCAGCCAACCCCTCCCAAAGACGGGGGGGAACACCGGGGAGCTGTTTTTT
NA	TRBD2	TRBJ2-7	TRBV6-4	CASSRGSGTYEQYF	TGTGCCAGCTCTCGTGGTAGCGGGACCTACGAGCAGTACTTC
NA	NA	TRBJ2-1	TRBV7-3	CASSLTPRSSYNEQFF	TGTGCCAGCAGCTTAACGCCGCGTAGCTCCTACAATGAGCAGTTCTTC
NA	NA	TRBJ2-7	TRBV4-2	CASSRAGGTRDYEQYF	TGTGCCAGCAGCCGCGCCGGGGGGACACGGGACTACGAGCAGTACTTC
NA	NA	TRBJ2-1	TRBV5-4	CASSAGTNYNEQFF	TGTGCCAGCAGTGCCGGGACGAACTACAATGAGCAGTTCTTC
NA	NA	TRBJ2-1	TRBV29-1	CSVEWGDSYNEQFF	TGCAGCGTTGAATGGGGAGACTCCTACAATGAGCAGTTCTTC
NA	NA	TRBJ2-7	TRBV30	CAWSSQGGHEQYF	TGTGCCTGGAGTTCGCAGGGGGGACACGAGCAGTACTTC
NA	TRBD2	TRBJ2-7	TRBV29-1	CSARGVHEQYF	TGCAGCGCCCGGGGGGTCCACGAGCAGTACTTC
NA	NA	TRBJ2-1	TRBV2	CASKKIWQTSYNEQFF	TGTGCCAGCAAGAAGATCTGGCAGACCTCCTACAATGAGCAGTTCTTC
NA	TRBD2	TRBJ2-7	TRBV27	CASHPGGLIGYEQYF	TGTGCCAGCCACCCGGGAGGGTTGATTGGCTACGAGCAGTACTTC
NA	NA	TRBJ2-7	TRBV4-2	CASSQRQFGPNPYEQYF	TGTGCCAGCAGCCAGAGACAATTCGGGCCAAATCCCTACGAGCAGTACTTC
NA	NA	TRBJ1-1	TRBV10-1	CASSEGRGRFSEAFF	TGCGCCAGCAGTGAAGGTCGAGGGCGGTTTTCTGAAGCTTTCTTT
NA	TRBD2	TRBJ2-1	TRBV7-3	CASSSHGAGVGNEQFF	TGTGCCAGCAGCTCCCACGGCGCGGGAGTGGGCAATGAGCAGTTCTTC
NA	TRBD1	TRBJ2-5	TRBV25-1	CASSDIKGARETQYF	TGTGCCAGCAGTGATATTAAGGGGGCGCGGGAGACCCAGTACTTC
NA	TRBD2	TRBJ2-5	TRBV11-2	CASSSYPTSGRGETQYF	TGTGCCAGCAGCTCATACCCGACTAGCGGGAGAGGGGAGACCCAGTACTTC
NA	NA	TRBJ2-7	TRBV30	CAWHILGSGSYEQYF	TGTGCCTGGCACATATTGGGCTCTGGCTCCTACGAGCAGTACTTC
NA	TRBD1	TRBJ1-5	TRBV27	CASSPDQGVGQPQHF	TGTGCCAGCAGTCCGGACCAGGGGGTCGGTCAGCCCCAGCATTTT
NA	TRBD2	TRBJ2-3	TRBV7-9	CASSFSQRGSTDTQYF	TGTGCCAGCAGCTTCTCCCAGCGGGGGTCCACAGATACGCAGTATTTT
NA	NA	TRBJ2-3	TRBV19	CASRTSGTHTSQATQYF	TGTGCCAGTAGAACCTCGGGGACACACACCTCCCAAGCTACGCAGTATTTT
NA	NA	TRBJ1-1	TRBV5-1	CASSWGEGTEAFF	TGCGCCAGCAGCTGGGGGGAAGGCACTGAAGCTTTCTTT
NA	TRBD2	TRBJ2-7	TRBV29-1	CSVEGKASGSLWDEQYF	TGCAGCGTTGAGGGCAAGGCTAGCGGGAGTCTATGGGACGAGCAGTACTTC
NA	TRBD1	TRBJ2-2	TRBV11-2	CASSSDRGYDGELFF	TGTGCCAGCAGCAGCGACAGGGGGTATGACGGGGAGCTGTTTTTT
NA	TRBD1	TRBJ2-6	TRBV2	CASTKDRGGSGANVLTF	TGTGCCAGCACAAAGGACAGGGGGGGCTCTGGGGCCAACGTCCTGACTTTC
NA	NA	TRBJ2-1	TRBV11-2	CASSFLPRGGTYYNEQFF	TGTGCCAGCAGCTTTTTACCCCGAGGGGGGACATACTACAATGAGCAGTTCTTC
NA	NA	TRBJ2-1	TRBV2	CASRATLEGSYNEQFF	TGTGCCAGCAGAGCGACACTGGAGGGATCCTACAATGAGCAGTTCTTC
NA	NA	TRBJ1-5	TRBV6-5	CASSEDGNQPQHF	TGTGCCAGCAGTGAGGACGGAAATCAGCCCCAGCATTTT
NA	NA	TRBJ1-1	TRBV9	CASSVVWGNTEAFF	TGTGCCAGCAGCGTAGTATGGGGGAACACTGAAGCTTTCTTT
once	NA	TRBJ1-2	TRBV28	CASSLRGGWGYTF	TGTGCCAGCAGTTTGCGCGGGGGCTGGGGCTACACCTTC
NA	NA	TRBJ2-1	TRBV27	CASSYQGNEQFF	TGTGCCAGCAGTTACCAGGGAAATGAGCAGTTCTTC
NA	TRBD2	TRBJ2-3	TRBV7-9	CASSLLAGGRDTQYF	TGTGCCAGCAGCTTACTAGCGGGAGGTAGGGATACGCAGTATTTT
few	NA	TRBJ2-7	TRBV11-2	CASSLEVFHEQYF	TGTGCCAGCAGCTTAGAGGTCTTCCACGAGCAGTACTTC
NA	NA	TRBJ2-1	TRBV9	CASSVVAASSYNEQFF	TGTGCCAGCAGCGTAGTAGCGGCGAGCTCCTACAATGAGCAGTTCTTC
NA	NA	TRBJ1-1	TRBV23-1	CASSQSDSLGSNTEAFF	TGCGCCAGCAGTCAATCCGACAGCCTAGGGTCTAACACTGAAGCTTTCTTT
NA	NA	TRBJ1-2	TRBV6-1	CASSSDRTYGYTF	TGTGCCAGCAGTTCCGACAGGACCTATGGCTACACCTTC
NA	NA	TRBJ2-3	TRBV28	CASSPSGGPADTQYF	TGTGCCAGCAGTCCCTCCGGCGGGCCCGCGGATACGCAGTATTTT
NA	NA	TRBJ2-3	TRBV7-3	CASAGDTQYF	TGTGCCAGCGCGGGGGATACGCAGTATTTT
NA	NA	TRBJ2-1	TRBV21-1	CASSKEIEAGDEQFF	TGTGCCAGCAGCAAAGAGATAGAAGCCGGCGATGAGCAGTTCTTC
NA	NA	TRBJ1-3	TRBV6-1	CASSEAIPLTGNTIYF	TGTGCCAGCAGTGAAGCGATCCCTCTAACTGGAAACACCATATATTTT
NA	NA	TRBJ1-1	TRBV25-1	CASTSGENTEAFF	TGTGCCAGCACCTCGGGGGAGAACACTGAAGCTTTCTTT
NA	TRBD2	TRBJ2-2	TRBV7-3	CASSRLATNTGELFF	TGTGCCAGCAGCCGACTAGCGACGAACACCGGGGAGCTGTTTTTT
NA	NA	TRBJ1-6	TRBV4-1	CASRQERGRRDSPLHF	TGCGCCAGCAGGCAAGAGCGGGGTAGGCGCGATTCACCCCTCCACTTT
NA	TRBD2	TRBJ2-7	TRBV28	CASSLPLRGKSTYEQYF	TGTGCCAGCAGTCTCCCCCTGCGGGGGAAGTCGACCTACGAGCAGTACTTC
NA	TRBD1	TRBJ2-7	TRBV7-9	CASSLGTAYEQYF	TGTGCCAGCAGCTTGGGGACAGCTTACGAGCAGTACTTC
NA	NA	TRBJ1-1	TRBV5-1	CASSLRGGENTEAFF	TGCGCCAGCAGCTTGAGGGGAGGGGAAAACACTGAAGCTTTCTTT
NA	NA	TRBJ2-2	TRBV2	CASSTLLDTTGELFF	TGTGCCAGCAGTACGTTATTAGACACAACCGGGGAGCTGTTTTTT
NA	NA	TRBJ2-2	TRBV6-1	CASSPSWNTGELFF	TGTGCCAGCAGTCCTAGCTGGAACACCGGGGAGCTGTTTTTT
NA	NA	TRBJ1-1	TRBV28	CASSFFRGAEAFF	TGTGCCAGCAGTTTTTTCCGGGGCGCTGAAGCTTTCTTT